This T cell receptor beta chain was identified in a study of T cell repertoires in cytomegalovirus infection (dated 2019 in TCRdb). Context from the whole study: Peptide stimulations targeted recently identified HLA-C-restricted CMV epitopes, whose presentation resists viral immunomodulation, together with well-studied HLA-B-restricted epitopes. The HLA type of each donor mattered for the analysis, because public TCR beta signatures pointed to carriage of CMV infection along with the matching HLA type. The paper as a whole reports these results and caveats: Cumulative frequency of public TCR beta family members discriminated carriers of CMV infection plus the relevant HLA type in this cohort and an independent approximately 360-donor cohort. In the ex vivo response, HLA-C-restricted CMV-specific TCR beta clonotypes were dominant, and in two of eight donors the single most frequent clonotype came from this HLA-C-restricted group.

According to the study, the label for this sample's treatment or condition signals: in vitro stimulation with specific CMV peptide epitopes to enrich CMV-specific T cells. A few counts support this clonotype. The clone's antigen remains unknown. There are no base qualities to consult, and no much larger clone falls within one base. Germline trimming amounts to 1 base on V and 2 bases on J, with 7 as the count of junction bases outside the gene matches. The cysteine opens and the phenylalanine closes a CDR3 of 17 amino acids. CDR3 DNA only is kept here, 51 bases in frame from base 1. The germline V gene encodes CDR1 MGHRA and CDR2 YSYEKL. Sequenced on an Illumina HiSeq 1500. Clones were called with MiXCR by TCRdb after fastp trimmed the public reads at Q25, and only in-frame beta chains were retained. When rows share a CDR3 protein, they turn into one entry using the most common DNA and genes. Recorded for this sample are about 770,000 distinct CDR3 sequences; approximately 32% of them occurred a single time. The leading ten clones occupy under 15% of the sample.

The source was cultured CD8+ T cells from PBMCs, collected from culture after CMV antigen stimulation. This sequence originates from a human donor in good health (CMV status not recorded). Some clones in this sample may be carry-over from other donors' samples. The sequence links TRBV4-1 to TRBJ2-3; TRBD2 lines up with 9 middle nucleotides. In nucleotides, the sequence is TGCGCCAGCAGCCAAGGAGTAGCGGGGGCTTCCACAGATACGCAGTATTTT. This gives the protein CASSQGVAGASTDTQYF.